This TCR beta chain was sequenced during a study of cytomegalovirus exposure and HLA in healthy donors. Notes on the study in general: It was about 150 TCR beta chains that were listed as cytomegalovirus-associated.

As to this clone: No antigen is known for it.

It was with 60 Vbeta and 13 Jbeta primers that the PCR ran. Profiled with immunoSEQ multiplex PCR; TCRdb holds only in-frame clones, not every one. This table holds 110,000 to 150,000 clones, 75% found once. Between the trimmed V and J ends, which lost 6 bases and 4 bases, there was a span of 23 bases. This CDR3 region has 17 residues. Germline V gene data show CDR1 as SGDLS and CDR2 as YYNGEE. Sequenced sample: PBMCs. This receptor was taken from a man aged 30 to 45 in good health and CMV-seronegative. The chain employs TRBV9 and TRBJ1-5; a possible D gene is TRBD1 (6 bases). CDR3: CASTPVYAGAINQPQHF. CDR3 nucleotides: TGTGCCAGCACCCCGGTGTATGCAGGGGCAATAAATCAGCCCCAGCATTTT.